The sequence of this TCR beta chain was determined in a study of early T cells in non-severe SARS-CoV-2 infection. In the study overall: Sequencing used unsorted whole-blood bulk RNA, so chains lack pairing.

Individual cDNA molecules received unique molecular identifiers. MiXCR was run by TCRdb on the 5' RACE reads, yielding one entry per CDR3 protein. The repertoire includes 30,000 to 45,000 distinct CDR3 sequences, 8.5% to 10% of them detected once, and roughly 12% sits in the top ten. There are a few counts of this clonotype. The antigen remains unidentified. There are 15 residues in the CDR3. V was shortened by 0 bases and J by 2 bases, with 11 bases between the two germline ends. Germline V gene lookup returns CDR1 SGHRS and CDR2 YFSETQ. General observations from the study: VDJdb matching, biased toward anti-spike CD8 responses, missed private and CD4 specificities.

The TCR was taken from an adult who was a healthcare worker with PCR-confirmed SARS-CoV-2 infection or an uninfected control (not recorded which). The sample comprised whole blood. The gene calls are TRBV5-1 and TRBJ2-5; D is perhaps TRBD1 (5 bases). The CDR3 here is CASSLEGARQETQYF. CDR3 in DNA: TGCGCCAGCAGCTTGGAAGGGGCCAGGCAAGAGACCCAGTACTTC.